The clone carrying this TCR beta chain showed up just once. The data were obtained in a study of control samples from healthy donors and cancer patients. The CDR3 has 13 residues. Germline CDR1 SNHLY, CDR2 FYNNEI. The V end was cut by 8 bases, the J end by 7 bases, with 17 bases between. The data were produced by immunoSEQ multiplex PCR, yet TCRdb's version contains in-frame clones alone and is incomplete. The table lists about 120,000 clones, roughly nine tenths of them singletons. The sequenced sample was blood. This TCR derives from a man between 50 and 59 years old in good health. The chain has TRBV2 and TRBJ1-1; D gene uncertain. The CDR3 coding sequence is TGTGCCAGCGCCGGGTCTTCCCGTATTGAAGCTTTCTTT. Encoded protein: CASAGSSRIEAFF.